This T cell receptor beta chain was recorded in a study of cytomegalovirus exposure and HLA in healthy donors. The overall study: Around 200 million T cells yielded 117 million unique TCR beta sequences, as an earlier analysis found. Study-level findings and limits: A prior analysis recorded that most TCR beta V segments were productive about 90% or about 30% of the time. A few CMV-associated chains were confirmed in vitro to be specific for CMV antigens.

As for this clone: The antigen is unknown.

The germline gives CDR1 SGHNT, CDR2 YYREEE (reference sequence). V shed 4 bases and J shed 5 bases, with 12 bases lying between them. The CDR3 length is 13 residues. PCR amplification relied on 60 Vbeta primers (plus 13 Jbeta primers). The protocol was immunoSEQ multiplex PCR, while the TCRdb copy is restricted to in-frame clones and leaves out a portion. The table includes about 98,000 clones, about 76% detected once. The chain has TRBV5-4 and TRBJ2-5, with D possibly matching TRBD1 (6 bases). The TCR comes from a human donor in good health. Sequenced material: PBMCs. The CDR3 region is CASSRTGSETQYF. The CDR3 DNA follows: TGTGCCAGCAGCCGTACAGGGTCCGAGACCCAGTACTTC.